These 2 T cell receptor beta chains originate from one sample sequenced in a study of Graves' ophthalmopathy and Graves' hyperthyroidism. RNA transcripts yielded amplified TCR beta CDR3 regions. First-round RT-PCR used HTBI primers; second-round multiplex PCR followed. A single record per CDR3 protein comes from TCRdb applying MiXCR to the multiplex PCR reads. The sample carries around 1,200,000 distinct CDR3 sequences, 36% recorded once. The source material was peripheral blood or thyroid tissue (not recorded which). These receptors originate from an adult man with Graves' hyperthyroidism.

On this clonotype itself: This may stem from a read error, because a much larger clone lies one nucleotide away. The chain carries TRBV29-1 and TRBJ2-7, with no clear D. CDR1 and CDR2 (germline): SQVTM, ANQGSEA. CDR3 length equals 11 residues. The CDR3: CSVIQSYGQYF. DNA for the CDR3: TGCAGCGTAATTCAATCCTACGGGCAGTACTTC.

For the CDR3, the DNA is TGTGCCAGCAGTTTATTCAGGGGTGGTACCGGGGAGCTGTTTTTT. This translates into CASSLFRGGTGELFF. The V gene is TRBV28, the J gene TRBJ2-2; the D gene is possibly TRBD1 (6 bases). Trimming stripped 1 base from V and 5 bases from J, with 11 bases between. The CDR3 runs to 15 residues. Germline CDR1 reads MDHEN; CDR2 reads SYDVKM. Full variable domain (rest looked up from reference TRBV28 and TRBJ2-2): DVKVTQSSRYLVKRTGEKVFLECVQDMDHENMFWYRQDPGLGLRLIYFSYDVKMKEKGDIPEGYSVSREKKERFSLILESASTNQTSMYLCASSLFRGGTGELFFGEGSRLTVL.